These 26 T cell receptor beta chains originate from one sample sequenced in a study of cytomegalovirus exposure and HLA in healthy donors. Using immunoSEQ multiplex PCR, the repertoire was profiled, and TCRdb retains in-frame clones only, with some absent. The profile shows roughly 140,000 clones, about 90% of them singletons. Sequenced: PBMCs. These receptors were taken from a young woman in good health and CMV-seropositive.

The chain employs TRBV19 and TRBJ1-2, with TRBD1 as a possible D gene (5 bases). CDR1 and CDR2 (germline): LNHDA, SQIVND (reference sequence). The CDR3 covers 14 residues. V was pared by 7 bases and J by 6 bases, with 18 bases between. This CDR3 is CASTVPGQNHGYTF. For the CDR3, the DNA is TGTGCCAGTACGGTACCAGGGCAGAATCATGGCTACACCTTC.

The chain carries TRBV5-1 and TRBJ2-3; 7 nucleotides line up with TRBD1. The trim removed 4 bases at V and 3 bases at J, leaving 11 bases unmatched. In germline, CDR1 is SGHRS, CDR2 YFSETQ. The CDR3 is made up of 16 amino acids. The CDR3 DNA is TGCGCCAGCAGCGTAACCGGGACAGCCCCTACAGATACGCAGTATTTT. Amino acids: CASSVTGTAPTDTQYF. Combining the CDR3 with reference TRBV5-1 and TRBJ2-3 gives the whole variable domain KAGVTQTPRYLIKTRGQQVTLSCSPISGHRSVSWYQQTPGQGLQFLFEYFSETQRNKGNFPGRFSGRQFSNSRSEMNVSTLELGDSALYLCASSVTGTAPTDTQYFGPGTRLTVL.

The V gene is TRBV15, the J gene TRBJ2-1; 8 bases are shared with TRBD2. After removal of 7 bases from V and 6 bases from J, the junction contained 8 bases not matched to a gene. CDR3 length: 14 amino acids. Germline lookup yields CDR1 LNHNV and CDR2 YYDKDF (reference sequence). The CDR3 loop is CATKMGSGSNEQFF. The CDR3 DNA reads TGTGCCACCAAAATGGGGAGCGGGAGCAATGAGCAGTTCTTC.

A few counts support this clone. J is TRBJ1-6 and V is TRBV5-1, with 9 bases aligning to TRBD1. The J segment lost 7 bases and the V segment lost 0 bases, leaving 5 bases of the junction unmatched. Per the germline V gene, CDR1 is SGHRS and CDR2 is YFSETQ. The CDR3 consists of 16 residues. In nucleotides, the CDR3 is TGCGCCAGCAGCTTGGTTTCCGGGACAGGGAATTCACCCCTCCACTTT. Amino acids: CASSLVSGTGNSPLHF.

Points on this clone: A read error may produce the germline difference seen at one junction end. The chain joins TRBV6-1 to TRBJ1-6, with D possibly being TRBD1 (6 bases). The germline CDR1 and CDR2 sequences are MNHNS and SASEGT. The CDR3 consists of 13 residues. CDR3 nucleotides: TGTGCCAGCAGCGAAGGGGGGGTCCCACCCCTCCACTTT. The encoded protein is CASSEGGVPPLHF.

V usage is TRBV2 and J usage is TRBJ2-2, with D tentatively TRBD2 (6 bases). There are 15 residues in the CDR3. The germline V and J ends were trimmed by 6 bases and 7 bases, with 18 bases remaining between them. Germline V gene lookup returns CDR1 SNHLY and CDR2 FYNNEI. CDR3 protein: CASREGLSDIGELFF. CDR3 in DNA: TGTGCCAGCAGAGAGGGACTCAGTGACATCGGGGAGCTGTTTTTT.

CDR3 loop: CASSFAGDTQYF. The CDR3, as DNA: TGTGCCAGCAGTTTCGCCGGGGATACGCAGTATTTT. V and J are TRBV6-5 and TRBJ2-3; D unclear. Germline CDR1 reads MNHEY; CDR2 reads SVGAGI. With 4 bases removed from V and 6 bases from J, the gap between germline ends came to 8 bases. The CDR3 contains 12 residues.

V usage is TRBV27 and J usage is TRBJ2-1; 7 nucleotides match TRBD1. V gave up 7 bases and J gave up 6 bases; unmatched junction bases: 18. Germline-derived CDR1 and CDR2 are MNHEY and SMNVEV (reference sequence). The CDR3 length is 17 residues. The CDR3 region has the DNA TGTGCCAGCAAGGTATTAACAGGGACAGTGAGGGTCAATGAGCAGTTCTTC. Protein product: CASKVLTGTVRVNEQFF.

The chain has TRBV5-4 and TRBJ2-2; TRBD1 matches at 7 bases. Germline assignment: CDR1 SGHNT and CDR2 YYREEE (reference sequence). The V gene end was trimmed by 3 bases and the J gene end by 3 bases; junction bases not matched to a gene: 8. This CDR3 has 16 amino acids. The CDR3 bases are TGTGCCAGCAGCTCCCCCGGGACAGCCTACACCGGGGAGCTGTTTTTT. It codes for CASSSPGTAYTGELFF.

This chain uses TRBV7-2 with TRBJ1-2, with no clear D. Germline-derived CDR1 and CDR2 are SGHTA and FQGNSA. This CDR3 comprises 14 residues. Between the trimmed V and J ends, which lost 3 bases and 5 bases, there was a span of 13 bases. CDR3 sequence (DNA): TGTGCCAGCAGCTTGGGAGAAACCCTTTATGGCTACACCTTC. Encoded protein: CASSLGETLYGYTF.

The CDR3 DNA follows: TGTGCCAGCAGCTATAGGAGGGGACAGGGGGCGCGGGAGCAGTACTTC. Translation: CASSYRRGQGAREQYF. The chain combines TRBV13 with TRBJ2-7; 12 nucleotides match TRBD1. CDR1 is PRHDT and CDR2 is FYEKMQ in the germline V gene (reference sequence). V lost 4 bases to trimming and J lost 7 bases; unmatched junction nucleotides: 11. The CDR3 length is 16 residues.

The chain links TRBV27 to TRBJ1-6; 8 bases match TRBD1. The CDR3 runs to 13 residues. With 4 bases clipped from V and 10 bases from J, the junction kept 3 bases outside the gene matches. Germline CDR1 MNHEY, CDR2 SMNVEV (reference sequence). The CDR3, as DNA: TGTGCCAGCAGTTCCAGGGGGCTATCACCCCTCCACTTT. It specifies CASSSRGLSPLHF.

V is TRBV28 and J is TRBJ1-1, with D perhaps TRBD1 (5 bases). Germline assignment: CDR1 MDHEN and CDR2 SYDVKM. Between the trimmed V and J ends, which lost 2 bases and 1 base, there was a span of 8 bases. The CDR3 length is 14 residues. Here the CDR3 DNA reads TGTGCCAGCAGTTTACGGGGGGAGAACACTGAAGCTTTCTTT. Translation: CASSLRGENTEAFF.

The chain joins TRBV7-3 to TRBJ2-3; 7 bases are a match to TRBD2. V was pared by 1 base and J by 1 base, with 5 bases of the junction left unmatched. Germline V gives CDR1 SGHTA, CDR2 FQGTGA. This CDR3 has 16 amino acids. The CDR3 here is CASSLMPSGGTDTQYF. In DNA, the CDR3 is TGTGCCAGCAGCTTAATGCCTAGCGGAGGCACAGATACGCAGTATTTT.

The V call is TRBV27, the J call TRBJ1-1; 10 bases are shared with TRBD1. Germline V gives CDR1 MNHEY, CDR2 SMNVEV (reference sequence). This CDR3 is 16 amino acids long. The junction had 10 bases not matched to a gene; V was cut back by 5 bases and J by 4 bases. This chain's CDR3 is CASSRGQGLGGTEAFF. CDR3 coding DNA: TGTGCCAGCAGTAGGGGACAGGGGCTCGGGGGCACTGAAGCTTTCTTT.

This clone was counted once. V is TRBV9 and J is TRBJ2-5; possibly TRBD2 for D (6 bases). The CDR3 covers 18 residues. V was cut by 0 bases and J by 5 bases, with 23 bases left in between. Germline CDR1 reads SGDLS; CDR2 reads YYNGEE. As DNA, the CDR3 is TGTGCCAGCAGCGTAGCTTCGCCCACCTGGGAGGTAGGGGAGACCCAGTACTTC. This codes for CASSVASPTWEVGETQYF.

The rearrangement joins TRBV28 to TRBJ1-2; the D is unclear. V was clipped by 6 bases and J by 4 bases, with 15 bases between them. This CDR3 is 14 amino acids long. The germline CDR1 and CDR2 sequences are MDHEN and SYDVKM. The CDR3 reads CASSNRRHTYGYTF. The DNA for the CDR3 is TGTGCCAGCAGCAATCGTCGACACACCTATGGCTACACCTTC.

The chain is built from TRBV6-6 and TRBJ2-1, with 9 bases fitting TRBD1. The J segment lost 4 bases and the V segment lost 6 bases, leaving 4 bases of the junction unmatched. Germline V CDR1 and CDR2: MNHNY, SVGAGI (reference sequence). This CDR3 contains 14 residues. This CDR3 is CASRRGQGYNEQFF. CDR3 bases: TGTGCCAGCAGAAGGGGACAGGGATACAATGAGCAGTTCTTC.

This chain joins TRBV19 and TRBJ2-2; tentative D call: TRBD2 (5 bases). Germline-derived CDR1 and CDR2 are LNHDA and SQIVND (reference sequence). V lost 1 base and J 3 bases, leaving 12 bases between the germline ends. The CDR3 extends over 16 amino acids. The CDR3 DNA reads as TGTGCCAGTAGTATAGGGTGGAGGTCCTACACCGGGGAGCTGTTTTTT. This translates into CASSIGWRSYTGELFF.

J is TRBJ2-7 and V is TRBV2, with D possibly being TRBD1 (5 bases). Germline V gene lookup returns CDR1 SNHLY and CDR2 FYNNEI. The length of the CDR3 is 12 residues. With 10 bases removed from V and 3 bases from J, the gap between germline ends came to 13 bases. Here the CDR3 reads CAKGQGIYEQYF. CDR3 DNA: TGTGCCAAGGGGCAAGGCATCTACGAGCAGTACTTC.

Written as DNA, the CDR3 is TGTGCCAGCAGCTTAGCCCGGACAGGGGATCCAAACAATGAGCAGTTCTTC. Its translation is CASSLARTGDPNNEQFF. The chain joins TRBV7-9 to TRBJ2-1, with 9 bases that match TRBD1. The CDR3 sequence is 17 residues long. V gave up 0 bases and J gave up 5 bases; unmatched junction bases: 8. Germline CDR1 is SEHNR and CDR2 is FQNEAQ (reference sequence).

The chain couples TRBV6-5 to TRBJ2-1; D gene uncertain. The CDR3 is made up of 14 amino acids. CDR1 and CDR2 from the germline V gene are MNHEY and SVGAGI. V was shortened by 2 bases and J by 4 bases, with 9 bases between the two germline ends. DNA for the CDR3: TGTGCCAGCAGTTACGAGGCCCCGTACAATGAGCAGTTCTTC. Encoded protein: CASSYEAPYNEQFF.

V and J are TRBV5-6 and TRBJ1-1; tentative D call: TRBD1 (6 bases). This CDR3 is built from 15 residues. V was clipped by 6 bases and J by 1 base, with 16 bases between them. Germline CDR1 is SGHDT and CDR2 is YYEEEE. CDR3 coding DNA: TGTGCCAGCACCCCATTGGACAGACCGAACACTGAAGCTTTCTTT. Protein sequence: CASTPLDRPNTEAFF.

There are many counts of this clone. The J gene is TRBJ2-7, the V gene TRBV18, with 8 bases lining up with TRBD1. The V gene end was trimmed by 4 bases and the J gene end by 2 bases; junction bases not matched to a gene: 7. Germline lookup yields CDR1 KGHSH and CDR2 LQKENI. The CDR3 consists of 15 residues. CDR3 residues: CASSQFRDRTYEQYF. DNA of the CDR3: TGTGCCAGCTCACAATTCCGGGACAGGACCTACGAGCAGTACTTC.

This clone was seen a single time. This chain links TRBV11-2 with TRBJ1-2; D is uncertain. V gave up 5 bases and J gave up 0 bases, with 13 bases separating them. Germline lookup yields CDR1 SGHAT and CDR2 FQNNGV. This CDR3 has 15 amino acids. For the CDR3, the DNA is TGTGCCAGCAGCGCCCAGGCCGCTTCTAACTATGGCTACACCTTC. Translation gives CASSAQAASNYGYTF.

The chain links TRBV7-9 to TRBJ1-2; the D gene is possibly TRBD1 (5 bases). The germline gives CDR1 SEHNR, CDR2 FQNEAQ (reference sequence). V was trimmed by 10 bases and J by 4 bases, leaving 22 bases between them. This CDR3 spans 15 amino acids. The DNA of the CDR3 is TGTGCCACCTCCGACGAGTTGGAGGGACTCTATGGCTACACCTTC. It is translated as CATSDELEGLYGYTF.